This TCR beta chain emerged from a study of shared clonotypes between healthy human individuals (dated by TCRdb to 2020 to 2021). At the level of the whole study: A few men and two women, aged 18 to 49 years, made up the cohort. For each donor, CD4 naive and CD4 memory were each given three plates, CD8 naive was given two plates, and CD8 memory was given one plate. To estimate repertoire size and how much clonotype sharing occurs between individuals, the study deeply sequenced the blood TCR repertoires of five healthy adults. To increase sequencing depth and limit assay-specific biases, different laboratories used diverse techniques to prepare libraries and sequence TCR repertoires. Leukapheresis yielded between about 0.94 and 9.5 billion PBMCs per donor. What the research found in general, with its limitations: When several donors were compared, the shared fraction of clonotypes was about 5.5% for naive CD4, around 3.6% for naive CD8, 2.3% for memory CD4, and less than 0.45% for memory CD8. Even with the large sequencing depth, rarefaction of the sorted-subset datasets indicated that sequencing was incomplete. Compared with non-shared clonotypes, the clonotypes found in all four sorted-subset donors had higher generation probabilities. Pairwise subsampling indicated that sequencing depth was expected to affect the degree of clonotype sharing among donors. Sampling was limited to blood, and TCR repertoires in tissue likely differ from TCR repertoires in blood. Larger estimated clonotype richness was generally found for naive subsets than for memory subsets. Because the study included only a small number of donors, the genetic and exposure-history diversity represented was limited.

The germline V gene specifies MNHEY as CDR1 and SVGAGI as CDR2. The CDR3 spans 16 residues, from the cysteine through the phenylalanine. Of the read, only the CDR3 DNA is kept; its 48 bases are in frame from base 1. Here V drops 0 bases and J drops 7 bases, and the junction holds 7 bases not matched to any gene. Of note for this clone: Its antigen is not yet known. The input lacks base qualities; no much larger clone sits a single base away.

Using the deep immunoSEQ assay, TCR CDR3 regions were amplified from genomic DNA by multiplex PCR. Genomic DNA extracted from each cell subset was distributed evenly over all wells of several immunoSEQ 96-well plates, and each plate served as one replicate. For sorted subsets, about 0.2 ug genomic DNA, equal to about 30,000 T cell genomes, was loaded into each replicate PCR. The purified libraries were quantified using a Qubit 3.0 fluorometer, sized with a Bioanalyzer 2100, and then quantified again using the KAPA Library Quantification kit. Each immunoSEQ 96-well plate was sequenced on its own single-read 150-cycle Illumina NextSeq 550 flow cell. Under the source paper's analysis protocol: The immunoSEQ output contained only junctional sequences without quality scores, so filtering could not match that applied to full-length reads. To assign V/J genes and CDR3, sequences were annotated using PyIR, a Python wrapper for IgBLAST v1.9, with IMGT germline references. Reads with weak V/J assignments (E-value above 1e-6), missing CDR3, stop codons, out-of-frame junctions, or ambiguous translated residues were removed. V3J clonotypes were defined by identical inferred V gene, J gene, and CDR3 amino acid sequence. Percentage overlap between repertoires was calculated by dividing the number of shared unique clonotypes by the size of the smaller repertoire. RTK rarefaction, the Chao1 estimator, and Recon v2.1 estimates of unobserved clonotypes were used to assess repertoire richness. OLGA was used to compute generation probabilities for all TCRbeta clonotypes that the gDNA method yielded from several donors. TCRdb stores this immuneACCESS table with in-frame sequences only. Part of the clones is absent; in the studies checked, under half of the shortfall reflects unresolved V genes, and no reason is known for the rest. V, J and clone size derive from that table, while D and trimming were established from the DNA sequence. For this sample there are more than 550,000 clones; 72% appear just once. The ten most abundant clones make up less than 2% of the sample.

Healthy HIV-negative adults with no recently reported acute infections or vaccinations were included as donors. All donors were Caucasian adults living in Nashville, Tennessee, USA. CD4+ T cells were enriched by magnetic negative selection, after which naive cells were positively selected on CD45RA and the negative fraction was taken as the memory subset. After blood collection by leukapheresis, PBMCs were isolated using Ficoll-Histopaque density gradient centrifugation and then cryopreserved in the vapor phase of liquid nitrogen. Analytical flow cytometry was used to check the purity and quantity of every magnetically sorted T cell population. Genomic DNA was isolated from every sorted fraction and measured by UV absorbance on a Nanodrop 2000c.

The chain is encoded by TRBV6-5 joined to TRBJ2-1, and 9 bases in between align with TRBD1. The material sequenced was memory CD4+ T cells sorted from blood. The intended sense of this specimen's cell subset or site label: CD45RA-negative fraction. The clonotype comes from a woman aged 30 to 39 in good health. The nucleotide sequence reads TGTGCCAGCAGTTACTCTTGGGGGACAGGGAAAAATGAGCAGTTCTTC. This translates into CASSYSWGTGKNEQFF.